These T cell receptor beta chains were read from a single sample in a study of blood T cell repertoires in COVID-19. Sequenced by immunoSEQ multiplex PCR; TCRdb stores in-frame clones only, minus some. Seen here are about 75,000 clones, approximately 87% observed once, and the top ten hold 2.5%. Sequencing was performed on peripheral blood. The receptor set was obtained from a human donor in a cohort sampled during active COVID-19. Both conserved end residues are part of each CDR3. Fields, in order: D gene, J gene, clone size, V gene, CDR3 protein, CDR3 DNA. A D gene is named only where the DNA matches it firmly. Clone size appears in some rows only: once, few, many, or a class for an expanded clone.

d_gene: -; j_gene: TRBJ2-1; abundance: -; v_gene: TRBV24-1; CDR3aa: CATSDLGAASYNEQFF; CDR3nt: TGTGCCACCAGTGATTTGGGGGCAGCCTCATACAATGAGCAGTTCTTC
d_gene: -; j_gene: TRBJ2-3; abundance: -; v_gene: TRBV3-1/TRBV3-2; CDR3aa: CASEKGSTDTQYF; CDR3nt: TGTGCCAGCGAGAAGGGGAGCACAGATACGCAGTATTTT
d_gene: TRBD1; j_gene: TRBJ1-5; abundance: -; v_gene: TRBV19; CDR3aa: CASSIARGQSQPQHF; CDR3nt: TGTGCCAGTAGTATAGCCAGGGGGCAAAGTCAGCCCCAGCATTTT
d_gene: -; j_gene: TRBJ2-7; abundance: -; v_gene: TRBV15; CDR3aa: CATSRVDSYEQYF; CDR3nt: TGTGCCACCAGCAGAGTAGACAGCTACGAGCAGTACTTC
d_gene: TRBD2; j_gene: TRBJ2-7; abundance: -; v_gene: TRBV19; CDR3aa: CASSISSGGEGRYYEQYF; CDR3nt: TGTGCCAGTAGTATTTCATCCGGTGGGGAGGGTCGATACTACGAGCAGTACTTC
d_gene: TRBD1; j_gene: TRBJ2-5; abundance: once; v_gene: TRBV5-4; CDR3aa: CASSLAGGTETQYF; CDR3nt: TGTGCCAGCAGCTTGGCAGGGGGCACGGAGACCCAGTACTTC
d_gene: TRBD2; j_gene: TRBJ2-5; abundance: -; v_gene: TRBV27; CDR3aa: CASSPRALAEETQYF; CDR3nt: TGTGCCAGCAGTCCCCGGGCCCTAGCGGAGGAGACCCAGTACTTC
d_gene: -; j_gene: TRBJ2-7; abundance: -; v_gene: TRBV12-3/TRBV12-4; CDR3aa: CASSFVLSYEQYF; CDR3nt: TGTGCCAGCAGTTTTGTCCTGAGCTACGAGCAGTACTTC
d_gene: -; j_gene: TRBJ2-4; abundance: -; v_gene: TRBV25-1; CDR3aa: CASSESGPAASGNIQYF; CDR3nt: TGTGCCAGCAGTGAGTCTGGCCCCGCCGCCAGCGGAAACATTCAGTACTTC
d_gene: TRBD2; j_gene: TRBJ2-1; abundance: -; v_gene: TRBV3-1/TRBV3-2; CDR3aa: CASSQLAASFGEQFF; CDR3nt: TGTGCCAGCAGCCAACTAGCGGCCTCCTTTGGTGAGCAGTTCTTC
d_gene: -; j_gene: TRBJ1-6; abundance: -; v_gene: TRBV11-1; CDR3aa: CASSWTGDNSPLHF; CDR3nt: TGTGCCAGCAGCTGGACGGGGGATAATTCACCCCTCCACTTT
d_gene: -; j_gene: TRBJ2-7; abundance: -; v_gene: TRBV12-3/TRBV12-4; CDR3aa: CASSSDFYEQYF; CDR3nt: TGTGCCAGCAGTTCGGACTTCTACGAGCAGTACTTC
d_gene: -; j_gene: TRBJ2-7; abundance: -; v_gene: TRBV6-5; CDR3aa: CASTQGLSSYEQYF; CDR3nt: TGTGCCAGCACCCAGGGCTTAAGCTCCTACGAGCAGTACTTC
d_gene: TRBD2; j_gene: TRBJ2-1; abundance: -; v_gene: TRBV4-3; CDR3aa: CASSQVPSGGADEQFF; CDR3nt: TGCGCCAGCAGCCAAGTTCCCAGCGGGGGGGCCGATGAGCAGTTCTTC
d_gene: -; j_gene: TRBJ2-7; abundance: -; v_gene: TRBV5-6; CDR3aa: CASSLGAGRGGQYF; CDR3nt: TGTGCCAGCAGCTTGGGAGCAGGGCGGGGCGGGCAGTACTTC
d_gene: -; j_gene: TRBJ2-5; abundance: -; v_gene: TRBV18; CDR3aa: CASSPTGLETQYF; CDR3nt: TGTGCCAGCTCACCGACAGGACTAGAGACCCAGTACTTC
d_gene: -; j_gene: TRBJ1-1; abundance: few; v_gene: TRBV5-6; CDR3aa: CASTFLEGTATEAFF; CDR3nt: TGTGCCAGCACCTTCCTCGAGGGAACTGCCACTGAAGCTTTCTTT
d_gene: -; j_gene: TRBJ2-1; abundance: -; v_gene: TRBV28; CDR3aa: CASSLAGPSYNEQFF; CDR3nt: TGTGCCAGCAGTTTAGCGGGTCCTTCTTACAATGAGCAGTTCTTC
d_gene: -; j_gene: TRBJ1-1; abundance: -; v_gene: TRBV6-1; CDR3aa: CASSAPRRADGTEAFF; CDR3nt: TGTGCCAGCAGTGCCCCGAGGAGGGCGGACGGCACTGAAGCTTTCTTT
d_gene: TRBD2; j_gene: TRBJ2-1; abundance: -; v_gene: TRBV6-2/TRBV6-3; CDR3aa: CASSYSILAGNNEQFF; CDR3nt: TGTGCCAGCAGTTACTCGATTCTAGCGGGGAACAATGAGCAGTTCTTC
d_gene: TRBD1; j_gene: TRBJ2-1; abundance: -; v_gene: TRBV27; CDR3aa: CASTRDRAYNEQFF; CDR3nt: TGTGCCAGCACCCGGGACAGAGCATACAATGAGCAGTTCTTC
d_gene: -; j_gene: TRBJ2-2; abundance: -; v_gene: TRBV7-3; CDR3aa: CASSLKGVGPGELFF; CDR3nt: TGTGCCAGCAGCTTAAAGGGGGTTGGACCCGGGGAGCTGTTTTTT
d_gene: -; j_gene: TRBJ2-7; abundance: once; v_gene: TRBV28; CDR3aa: CASSLGGQTYEQYF; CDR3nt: TGTGCCAGCAGTTTAGGGGGCCAGACCTACGAGCAGTACTTC
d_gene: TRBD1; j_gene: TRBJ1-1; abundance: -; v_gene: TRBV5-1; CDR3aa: CASSLALQGTEAFF; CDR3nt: TGCGCCAGCAGCTTGGCCCTACAGGGGACTGAAGCTTTCTTT
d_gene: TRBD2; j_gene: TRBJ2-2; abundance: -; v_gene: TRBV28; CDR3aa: CASSGGTNNFRITGELFF; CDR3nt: TGTGCCAGCAGCGGTGGGACTAACAATTTTAGAATAACCGGGGAGCTGTTTTTT
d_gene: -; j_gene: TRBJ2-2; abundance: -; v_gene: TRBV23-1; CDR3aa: CASKREGGELFF; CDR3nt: TGCGCCAGCAAGAGGGAAGGCGGGGAGCTGTTTTTT
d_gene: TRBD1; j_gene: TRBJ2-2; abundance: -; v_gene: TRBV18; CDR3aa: CASSPTGETGELFF; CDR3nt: TGTGCCAGCTCACCGACAGGGGAGACCGGGGAGCTGTTTTTT
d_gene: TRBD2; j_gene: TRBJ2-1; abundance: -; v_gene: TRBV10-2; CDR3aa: CASSEGLAGGNEQFF; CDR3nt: TGCGCCAGCAGTGAAGGACTAGCGGGGGGGAATGAGCAGTTCTTC
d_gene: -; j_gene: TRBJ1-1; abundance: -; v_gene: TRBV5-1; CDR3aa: CASSFQGSGTEAFF; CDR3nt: TGCGCCAGCAGCTTTCAGGGGTCAGGCACTGAAGCTTTCTTT
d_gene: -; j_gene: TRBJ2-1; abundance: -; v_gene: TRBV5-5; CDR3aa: CASTLGPLLGMRDEQFF; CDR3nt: TGTGCCAGCACCCTCGGCCCCCTCCTTGGGATGCGGGATGAGCAGTTCTTC
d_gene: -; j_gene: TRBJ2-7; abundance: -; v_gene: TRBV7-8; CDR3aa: CASSLAQGPSYEQYF; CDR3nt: TGTGCCAGCAGCTTAGCCCAGGGTCCCTCCTACGAGCAGTACTTC
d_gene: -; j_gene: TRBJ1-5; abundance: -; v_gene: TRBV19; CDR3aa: CASSIFQGPDPYSNQPQHF; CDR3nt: TGTGCCAGTAGTATCTTCCAGGGGCCCGATCCCTATAGCAATCAGCCCCAGCATTTT
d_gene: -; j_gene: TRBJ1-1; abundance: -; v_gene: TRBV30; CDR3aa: CAWEALVYTEAFF; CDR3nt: TGTGCCTGGGAAGCCCTGGTTTATACTGAAGCTTTCTTT